The 21 T cell receptor beta chains in this list originate from one sample, sequenced in a study of blood T cells in healthy people across ages. A J-beta primer mix and a sample-barcoded 5' primer were used in a second PCR of about 7 to 12 cycles. TCRdb reprocessed the 5' RACE reads via MiXCR and lists one record per CDR3 protein. The data hold about 720,000 distinct CDR3 sequences, with about 20% observed a single time. The sequencing input was blood. Source of these receptors: a man between 65 and 85 years old in good health.

This clonotype appeared a few times. The chain has TRBV6-5 and TRBJ1-2, with 7 bases fitting TRBD1. V lost 3 bases to trimming and J lost 7 bases; unmatched junction nucleotides: 8. The germline V gene has CDR1 MNHEY and CDR2 SVGAGI. The CDR3 has 14 residues. The CDR3 DNA is TGTGCCAGCAGTTATTCGACAGGGTCCCCTGGCTACACCTTC. Translated, it gives CASSYSTGSPGYTF.

This clonotype was observed many times. This chain joins TRBV29-1 and TRBJ2-3; D call uncertain. The V and J ends lost 7 bases and 0 bases respectively, with 8 bases between them. Germline CDR1 reads SQVTM; CDR2 reads ANQGSEA. The length of the CDR3 is 12 residues. CDR3 residues: CSDLGSTDTQYF. The CDR3 region has the DNA TGCAGCGACCTGGGGAGCACAGATACGCAGTATTTT.

The chain employs TRBV27 and TRBJ2-7, with D perhaps TRBD2 (6 bases). Trimming removed 4 bases at V and 2 bases at J, with 18 bases between. This CDR3 is 16 amino acids long. The V gene's germline CDR1 is MNHEY and CDR2 SMNVEV (reference sequence). The CDR3 DNA follows: TGTGCCAGCAGTTCAAGGTGGGGGGTGAGTCCCTACGAGCAGTACTTC. It yields the protein CASSSRWGVSPYEQYF.

This rearrangement joins TRBV5-1 to TRBJ2-3, with TRBD2 matching over 8 bases. CDR1 and CDR2 (germline): SGHRS, YFSETQ. CDR3 length: 16 amino acids. Trimming cost V 1 base and J 0 bases; bases outside gene matches: 4. The CDR3 reads CASSLSGGFSTDTQYF. CDR3 nucleotides: TGCGCCAGCAGCTTGAGCGGGGGCTTTAGCACAGATACGCAGTATTTT. Complete variable domain (other parts from reference TRBV5-1 and TRBJ2-3): KAGVTQTPRYLIKTRGQQVTLSCSPISGHRSVSWYQQTPGQGLQFLFEYFSETQRNKGNFPGRFSGRQFSNSRSEMNVSTLELGDSALYLCASSLSGGFSTDTQYFGPGTRLTVL.

This clonotype was observed a few times. The chain combines TRBV12-3 or TRBV12-4 with TRBJ2-1; TRBD2 matches at 7 bases. The V segment lost 0 bases and the J segment 7 bases; nucleotides outside the gene matches: 9. The CDR3 has 16 residues. CDR3 region: CASSLAGGRHRNEQFF. The CDR3 DNA reads TGTGCCAGCAGTTTAGCGGGAGGGAGGCATAGAAATGAGCAGTTCTTC.

The chain recombines TRBV12-3 or TRBV12-4 with TRBJ2-3; 8 nucleotides match TRBD1. Unmatched junction bases numbered 8, after V lost 6 bases and J lost 3 bases. This CDR3 is built from 15 residues. The CDR3 DNA sequence: TGTGCCAGCAGATCGGACAGGGAGGAGACAGATACGCAGTATTTT. Translated, it gives CASRSDREETDTQYF.

This clonotype was detected only a few times. V is TRBV29-1 and J is TRBJ1-4; a weak D match, TRBD1 (6 bases). V lost 4 bases, J lost 8 bases, and 14 bases lay in between. The V gene's germline CDR1 is SQVTM and CDR2 ANQGSEA. The CDR3 totals 13 residues. The CDR3 DNA reads TGCAGCGTTGTCCCAGGGGAGGGGGAAAAACTGTTTTTT. It yields the protein CSVVPGEGEKLFF. Full variable domain (rest looked up from reference TRBV29-1 and TRBJ1-4): SAVISQKPSRDICQRGTSLTIQCQVDSQVTMMFWYRQQPGQSLTLIATANQGSEATYESGFVIDKFPISRPNLTFSTLTVSNMSPEDSSIYLCSVVPGEGEKLFFGSGTQLSVL.

There are a few counts of this clonotype. The chain is built from TRBV20-1 and TRBJ2-1; no firm D call. The length of the CDR3 is 13 residues. The V gene's germline CDR1 is DFQATT and CDR2 SNEGSKA (reference sequence). The CDR3 DNA sequence: TGCAGCAACACTTTGATCACCTACAATGAGCAGTTCTTC. It is translated as CSNTLITYNEQFF.

This clonotype was detected only a few times. DNA of the CDR3: TGTGCCAGCTCACCCGAAACGGGGAAAAACATTCAGTACTTC. As protein: CASSPETGKNIQYF. The rearrangement uses TRBV18 and TRBJ2-4, with D possibly TRBD2 on 5 matching bases. The germline CDR1 and CDR2 sequences are KGHSH and LQKENI. The CDR3 is made up of 14 amino acids. Between the trimmed V and J ends, which lost 3 bases and 4 bases, there was a span of 10 bases.

This clonotype appeared a few times. The chain couples TRBV20-1 to TRBJ1-1; D ambiguous. The germline V and J ends were trimmed by 0 bases and 3 bases, with 8 bases remaining between them. This CDR3 is 13 amino acids long. Germline lookup yields CDR1 DFQATT and CDR2 SNEGSKA (reference sequence). CDR3 sequence reads: CSAREDLDTEAFF. The CDR3 DNA sequence: TGCAGTGCTAGAGAGGATTTGGACACTGAAGCTTTCTTT.

This sequence joins TRBV20-1 and TRBJ1-4; D gene uncertain. There are 15 residues in the CDR3. Trimming stripped 1 base from V and 0 bases from J, with 9 bases between. Germline V lookup: CDR1 DFQATT, CDR2 SNEGSKA (reference sequence). CDR3 sequence reads: CSARGQVATNEKLFF. CDR3 DNA sequence: TGCAGTGCTAGAGGGCAGGTTGCAACTAATGAAAAACTGTTTTTT.

The sample holds a few counts of this clonotype. The chain recombines TRBV7-2 with TRBJ2-7, with D perhaps matching TRBD1 or TRBD2 (5 bases each). Germline-derived CDR1 and CDR2 are SGHTA and FQGNSA. V was cut by 2 bases and J by 7 bases, with 15 bases left in between. The CDR3 runs to 14 residues. The CDR3 region has the DNA TGTGCCAGCAGCTTATCGGGACGGAACGGGGAGCAGTACTTC. Its translation is CASSLSGRNGEQYF.

The rearrangement joins TRBV2 to TRBJ2-1; 12 bases fit TRBD2. This CDR3 comprises 15 residues. Germline CDR1 and CDR2: SNHLY and FYNNEI. V lost 3 bases, J lost 5 bases, and 2 bases stayed unmatched. CDR3 sequence reads: CASSEASGRDNEQFF. In DNA form, the CDR3 reads TGTGCCAGCAGTGAGGCTAGCGGGAGGGACAATGAGCAGTTCTTC.

The chain joins TRBV19 to TRBJ2-1; 10 bases align to TRBD1. There are 15 residues in the CDR3. The germline V gene has CDR1 LNHDA and CDR2 SQIVND (reference sequence). J was trimmed by 4 bases and V by 5 bases; bases with no gene match: 5. The CDR3 protein is CASSHTGQGYNEQFF. The CDR3 region has the DNA TGTGCCAGTAGTCATACGGGACAGGGGTACAATGAGCAGTTCTTC.

The V call is TRBV11-1, the J call TRBJ2-1, with a possible D match to TRBD2 (6 bases). CDR1 is SGHAT and CDR2 is FQDESV in the germline V gene (reference sequence). CDR3 length equals 16 residues. V was cut by 2 bases and J by 4 bases, with 15 bases left in between. The CDR3 is CASSLWRTSSYNEQFF. For the CDR3, the DNA is TGTGCCAGCAGCTTATGGCGAACTAGCAGTTACAATGAGCAGTTCTTC.

The J gene is TRBJ2-3, the V gene TRBV20-1; the match to TRBD2 covers 12 bases. V gave up 6 bases and J gave up 1 base; unmatched junction bases: 2. This CDR3 contains 14 residues. The germline gives CDR1 DFQATT, CDR2 SNEGSKA (reference sequence). In DNA form, the CDR3 reads TGCAGTGCCTGGACTAGCGGGGGCACAGATACGCAGTATTTT. The encoded protein is CSAWTSGGTDTQYF.

This chain uses TRBV29-1 with TRBJ2-2, with a possible D match to TRBD2 (5 bases). The CDR3 is 15 residues long. V gave up 4 bases and J gave up 5 bases, with 17 bases separating them. CDR1 is SQVTM and CDR2 is ANQGSEA in the germline V gene. The CDR3: CSVVSGRGLTGELFF. Here the CDR3 DNA reads TGCAGCGTTGTTTCTGGGAGAGGTTTAACCGGGGAGCTGTTTTTT.

The chain has TRBV6-2 or TRBV6-3 and TRBJ1-5; 9 nucleotides line up with TRBD1. The CDR3 runs 14 residues. Trimming removed 6 bases from V and 4 bases from J; junction bases left unmatched: 4. CDR1 MNHEY and CDR2 SVGEGT come from the germline V gene. The CDR3 reads CASRPTGGNQPQHF. Here the CDR3 DNA reads TGTGCCAGCAGGCCGACAGGGGGGAATCAGCCCCAGCATTTT.

As concerns this clonotype: One end of the junction does not line up with germline, which may come from a read error. CDR3 in DNA: TGTGCCTGCAGCGCCCACACTGAAGCTTTCTTT. Translating gives CACSAHTEAFF. The rearrangement uses TRBV7-6 and TRBJ1-1; D not certain. Germline V lookup: CDR1 SGHVS, CDR2 FNYEAQ. The CDR3 runs to 11 residues.

This clonotype came up a few times. The chain recombines TRBV20-1 with TRBJ2-5; TRBD2 aligns across 12 bases. J gave up 5 bases and V 3 bases, and 7 bases lay outside the gene matches. Germline lookup yields CDR1 DFQATT and CDR2 SNEGSKA (reference sequence). CDR3 length: 15 residues. CDR3 sequence reads: CSASPRTSGIETQYF. CDR3 nucleotides: TGCAGTGCTAGTCCTAGGACTAGCGGGATTGAGACCCAGTACTTC.

The chain recombines TRBV27 with TRBJ1-6; D gene uncertain. CDR1 is MNHEY, CDR2 SMNVEV, per germline (reference sequence). This CDR3 has 16 residues. V lost 6 bases, J lost 6 bases, and 18 bases lay in between. CDR3 sequence: CASRRERLGSNSPLHF. The CDR3 nucleotides are TGTGCCAGCAGGCGGGAGCGGCTAGGGAGTAATTCACCCCTCCACTTT.